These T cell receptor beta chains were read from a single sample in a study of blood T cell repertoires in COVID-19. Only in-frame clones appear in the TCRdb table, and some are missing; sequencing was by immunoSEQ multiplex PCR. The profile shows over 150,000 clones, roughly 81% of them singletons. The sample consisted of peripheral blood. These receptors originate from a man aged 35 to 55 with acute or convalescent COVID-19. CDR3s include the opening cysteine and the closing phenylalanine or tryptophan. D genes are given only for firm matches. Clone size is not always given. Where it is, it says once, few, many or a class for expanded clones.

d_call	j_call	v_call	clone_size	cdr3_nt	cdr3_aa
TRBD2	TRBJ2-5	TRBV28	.	TGTGCCAGCAGTCCTAGCGGGGGGCAAGAGACCCAGTACTTC	CASSPSGGQETQYF
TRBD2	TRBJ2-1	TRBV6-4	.	TGTGCCAGCAGTGCCGTAGCGGGGGCCTCCAATGAGCAGTTCTTC	CASSAVAGASNEQFF
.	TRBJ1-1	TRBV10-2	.	TGCGCCAGCAGTACCACAGGGAAATCAGAAGCTTTCTTT	CASSTTGKSEAFF
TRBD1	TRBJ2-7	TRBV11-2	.	TGTGCCAGCAGCCCCCGACAGGGGAGCTACGAGCAGTACTTC	CASSPRQGSYEQYF
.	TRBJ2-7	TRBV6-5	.	TGTGCCAGCACCCCATCCCAACGGGACATTGAGCAGTACTTC	CASTPSQRDIEQYF
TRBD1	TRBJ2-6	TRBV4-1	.	TGCGCCAGCAGCCAGAGTAGGGACAGGGGTTCTGGGGCCAACGTCCTGACTTTC	CASSQSRDRGSGANVLTF
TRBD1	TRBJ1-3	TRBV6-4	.	TGTGCCAGCAGTGACTCCGGGACAGTCTCTGGAAACACCATATATTTT	CASSDSGTVSGNTIYF
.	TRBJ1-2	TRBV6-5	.	TGTGCCAGCAGTCGGAGCACGTTTTCCGGGTGGGACACCTTC	CASSRSTFSGWDTF
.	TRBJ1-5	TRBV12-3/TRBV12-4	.	TGTGCCAGCAGCCAAGACTCGGTACTCCAGCATTTT	CASSQDSVLQHF
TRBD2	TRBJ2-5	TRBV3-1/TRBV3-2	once	TGTGCCAGCAGTCACCCGGGGAGGGAGAAGACCCAGTACTTC	CASSHPGREKTQYF
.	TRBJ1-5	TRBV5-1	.	TGCGCCAGCAGCCCGGGGACACCGAATCAGCCCCAGCATTTT	CASSPGTPNQPQHF
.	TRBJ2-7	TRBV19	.	TGTGCCAGTAGTTTCGGTTACTCCTACGAGCAGTACTTC	CASSFGYSYEQYF
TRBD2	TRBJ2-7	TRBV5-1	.	TGCGCCAGCAGGCCTACGGGGGGGAACTCCTACGAGCAGTACTTC	CASRPTGGNSYEQYF
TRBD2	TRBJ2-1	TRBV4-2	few	TGTGCCAGCAGCCAGGCCGGGACTAGCTCCTACAATGAGCAGTTCTTC	CASSQAGTSSYNEQFF
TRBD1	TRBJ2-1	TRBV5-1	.	TGCGCCAGCAGCCCCGGGACAGGGGCCTACAATGAGCAGTTCTTC	CASSPGTGAYNEQFF
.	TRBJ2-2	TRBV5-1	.	TGCGCCAGCAGCCTTGGACAGACAACGAACACCGGGGAGCTGTTTTTT	CASSLGQTTNTGELFF
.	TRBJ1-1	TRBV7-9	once	TGTGCCAGCAGCTTACAGGGCATGAACACTGAAGCTTTCTTT	CASSLQGMNTEAFF
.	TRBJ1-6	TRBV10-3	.	TGTGCCATCGGTCAGGGAAATAATTCACCCCTCCACTTT	CAIGQGNNSPLHF
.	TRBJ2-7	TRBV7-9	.	TGTGCCAGCAGCTTCCCTTCCACGATCGGTTTGGATGAGGGGCAGTACTTC	CASSFPSTIGLDEGQYF
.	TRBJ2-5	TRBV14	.	TGTGCCAGCAGCCTCGCGAGGGGGGGGTACCAAGAGACCCAGTACTTC	CASSLARGGYQETQYF
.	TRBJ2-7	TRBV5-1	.	TGCGCCAGCAGCCCTGGCGGGGTTTCGTCCTACGAGCAGTACTTC	CASSPGGVSSYEQYF
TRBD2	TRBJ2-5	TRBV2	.	TGTGCCAGCAGTGATTTTAGCGGGGAACTAGAGACCCAGTACTTC	CASSDFSGELETQYF
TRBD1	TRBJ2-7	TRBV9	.	TGTGCCAGCAGCCCCAGGCCTGGGACAGGGTGGTTAGAGGTGAACGAGCAGTACTTC	CASSPRPGTGWLEVNEQYF
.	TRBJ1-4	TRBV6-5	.	TGTGCCAGCAGTTACGAGAATCGGGAAAAACTGTTTTTT	CASSYENREKLFF
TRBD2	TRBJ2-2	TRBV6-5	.	TGTGCCAGCACCTATAGCGGGGGAACCGGGGAGCTGTTTTTT	CASTYSGGTGELFF
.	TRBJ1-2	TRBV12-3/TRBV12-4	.	TGTGCCAGCAGTTTTGGCGGGCCCTTCACCTTC	CASSFGGPFTF
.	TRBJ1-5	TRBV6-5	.	TGTGCCAGCACCCAACTATTTCGGGATCAGCCCCAGCATTTT	CASTQLFRDQPQHF
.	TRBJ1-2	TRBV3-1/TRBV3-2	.	TGTGCCAGCAGCCGCCGCGTCTCGAATGGCTACACCTTC	CASSRRVSNGYTF
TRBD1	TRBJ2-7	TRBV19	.	TGTGCCAGTAGTAAACCGGGACAGGGAATATACGAGCAGTACTTC	CASSKPGQGIYEQYF
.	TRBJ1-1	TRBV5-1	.	TGCGCCAGCAGCTTGGCGCCAGGAAACCCACCAGCTTTCTTT	CASSLAPGNPPAFF
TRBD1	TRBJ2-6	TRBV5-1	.	TGCGCCAGCAGTTGGTCGGGACAGGCGATCTCTGGGGCCAACGTCCTGACTTTC	CASSWSGQAISGANVLTF
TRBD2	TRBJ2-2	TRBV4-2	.	TGTGCCAGCAGCCAAGACCGAGCGGGGTACACCGGGGAGCTGTTTTTT	CASSQDRAGYTGELFF
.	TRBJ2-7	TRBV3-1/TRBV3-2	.	TGTGCCAGCAGCCGAGGACAGATTGAGCAGTACTTC	CASSRGQIEQYF
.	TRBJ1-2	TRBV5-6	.	TGTGCCAGCAGACCTGACGGAGCCCCTTATGGCTACACCTTC	CASRPDGAPYGYTF
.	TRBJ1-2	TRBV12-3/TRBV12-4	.	TGTGCCAGCAGTACCGGACAGTTCGGTGCGGCCTTC	CASSTGQFGAAF
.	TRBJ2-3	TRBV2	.	TGTGCCAGCAGAGGGTACAGGGATGCGGGAGATACGCAGTATTTT	CASRGYRDAGDTQYF
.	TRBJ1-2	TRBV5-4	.	TGTGCCAGCAGCTTTTCACAGGGAAGCTTGTCCTATGGCTACACCTTC	CASSFSQGSLSYGYTF
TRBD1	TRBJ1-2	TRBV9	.	TGTGCCAGCAGCGTAGGCGGACAGGGGGCCCTAATTCCCTATGGCTACACCTTC	CASSVGGQGALIPYGYTF